Listed below are T cell receptor beta chains from one sample, sequenced in a study of molecular identifiers for immune sequencing clone quantification. TCRdb redid the calling of the PCR reads with MiXCR, one entry per CDR3 protein. The table has 63,000 or so distinct CDR3 sequences, under 20% seen once. Sequencing was done on a sample of naive CD8+ T cells from blood, with Jurkat cell RNA spiked in. The receptors stem from a human donor in good health. Some libraries in this study had Jurkat cell RNA spiked in. The CDR3 runs from the conserved cysteine through the conserved F or W. The D gene is left open where the match is weak. Clone size, where shown, is once, few, many, or a class for clones that have expanded.

clone_size: many; j_call: TRBJ2-1; v_call: TRBV12-5; d_call: .; cdr3_aa: CASGSVDGEQFF; cdr3_nt: TGTGCTAGTGGTTCCGTGGACGGCGAGCAGTTCTTC
clone_size: many; j_call: TRBJ1-2; v_call: TRBV27; d_call: .; cdr3_aa: CASSEGDGYGYTF; cdr3_nt: TGTGCCAGCAGTGAGGGAGACGGCTATGGCTACACCTTC
clone_size: many; j_call: TRBJ2-7; v_call: TRBV27; d_call: .; cdr3_aa: CASSLSGSYEQYF; cdr3_nt: TGTGCCAGCAGTTTATCGGGCAGCTACGAGCAGTACTTC
clone_size: many; j_call: TRBJ2-1; v_call: TRBV5-8; d_call: TRBD2; cdr3_aa: CASSWRLAGQDNEQFF; cdr3_nt: TGTGCCAGCAGCTGGAGACTAGCGGGACAGGACAATGAGCAGTTCTTC
clone_size: many; j_call: TRBJ2-3; v_call: TRBV2; d_call: .; cdr3_aa: CASKGRPGDTDTQYF; cdr3_nt: TGTGCCAGCAAAGGGCGGCCCGGCGACACAGATACGCAGTATTTT
clone_size: many; j_call: TRBJ1-1; v_call: TRBV11-2; d_call: TRBD1; cdr3_aa: CASTPGQGEVNTEAFF; cdr3_nt: TGTGCCAGCACCCCTGGGCAGGGGGAAGTGAACACTGAAGCTTTCTTT
clone_size: many; j_call: TRBJ2-5; v_call: TRBV20-1; d_call: TRBD2; cdr3_aa: CSAAPSGVQETQYF; cdr3_nt: TGCAGTGCGGCCCCTAGCGGGGTCCAAGAGACCCAGTACTTC
clone_size: .; j_call: TRBJ2-1; v_call: TRBV20-1; d_call: .; cdr3_aa: CSAREGLAAYNEQFF; cdr3_nt: TGCAGTGCTAGAGAAGGATTAGCGGCCTACAATGAGCAGTTCTTC
clone_size: many; j_call: TRBJ2-3; v_call: TRBV7-9; d_call: .; cdr3_aa: CASSLVQGLADTQYF; cdr3_nt: TGTGCCAGCAGCTTAGTTCAGGGATTGGCAGATACGCAGTATTTT
clone_size: many; j_call: TRBJ2-2; v_call: TRBV28; d_call: .; cdr3_aa: CASSITGELFF; cdr3_nt: TGTGCCAGCAGTATTACCGGGGAGCTGTTTTTT
clone_size: few; j_call: TRBJ2-2; v_call: TRBV9; d_call: TRBD1; cdr3_aa: CASSEGTAGELFF; cdr3_nt: TGTGCCAGCAGCGAGGGGACAGCCGGGGAGCTGTTTTTT
clone_size: many; j_call: TRBJ2-7; v_call: TRBV4-1; d_call: .; cdr3_aa: CASSQAVGTGAYEQYF; cdr3_nt: TGCGCCAGCAGCCAAGCCGTGGGGACGGGTGCCTACGAGCAGTACTTC
clone_size: few; j_call: TRBJ2-7; v_call: TRBV7-9; d_call: .; cdr3_aa: CASSDDPSDEQYF; cdr3_nt: TGTGCCAGCAGCGATGATCCCTCTGACGAGCAGTACTTC
clone_size: few; j_call: TRBJ1-2; v_call: TRBV13; d_call: TRBD1; cdr3_aa: CASSPQGAFGYTF; cdr3_nt: TGTGCCAGCAGCCCGCAGGGGGCGTTTGGCTACACCTTC
clone_size: many; j_call: TRBJ2-2; v_call: TRBV12-3/TRBV12-4; d_call: TRBD1; cdr3_aa: CASSSGTGIFGELFF; cdr3_nt: TGTGCCAGCAGTTCCGGGACAGGGATATTCGGGGAGCTGTTTTTT
clone_size: many; j_call: TRBJ2-7; v_call: TRBV29-1; d_call: TRBD2; cdr3_aa: CSVEEGSSGGREQYF; cdr3_nt: TGCAGCGTTGAAGAGGGGTCGAGCGGGGGTAGGGAGCAGTACTTC
clone_size: many; j_call: TRBJ2-3; v_call: TRBV7-8; d_call: TRBD2; cdr3_aa: CASSLSLAGVPDTQYF; cdr3_nt: TGTGCCAGCAGCTTATCCTTAGCGGGAGTGCCGGATACGCAGTATTTT
clone_size: many; j_call: TRBJ2-7; v_call: TRBV30; d_call: .; cdr3_aa: CAWNPGGYEQYF; cdr3_nt: TGTGCCTGGAACCCAGGGGGGTACGAGCAGTACTTC
clone_size: many; j_call: TRBJ2-3; v_call: TRBV7-9; d_call: .; cdr3_aa: CASSLSEWDQTTDTQYF; cdr3_nt: TGTGCCAGCAGCTTATCAGAGTGGGACCAAACCACAGATACGCAGTATTTT
clone_size: many; j_call: TRBJ2-5; v_call: TRBV5-1; d_call: TRBD2; cdr3_aa: CASSSGGSLQETQYF; cdr3_nt: TGCGCCAGCAGCTCGGGAGGGTCCTTACAAGAGACCCAGTACTTC
clone_size: few; j_call: TRBJ2-1; v_call: TRBV12-3/TRBV12-4; d_call: .; cdr3_aa: CASSPSHEQFF; cdr3_nt: TGTGCCAGCAGCCCAAGTCATGAGCAGTTCTTC
clone_size: many; j_call: TRBJ2-2; v_call: TRBV11-2; d_call: .; cdr3_aa: CASSLGRTANTGELFF; cdr3_nt: TGTGCCAGCAGCTTAGGGCGTACAGCGAACACCGGGGAGCTGTTTTTT
clone_size: many; j_call: TRBJ2-1; v_call: TRBV11-3; d_call: TRBD2; cdr3_aa: CASSLGGSVAGWFSYNEQFF; cdr3_nt: TGTGCCAGCAGCTTAGGTGGCTCGGTAGCGGGATGGTTTTCCTACAATGAGCAGTTCTTC
clone_size: many; j_call: TRBJ2-3; v_call: TRBV28; d_call: .; cdr3_aa: CASSFADTQYF; cdr3_nt: TGTGCCAGCAGTTTCGCGGATACGCAGTATTTT
clone_size: few; j_call: TRBJ2-7; v_call: TRBV7-7; d_call: .; cdr3_aa: CASSFGDGTYEQYF; cdr3_nt: TGTGCTAGCAGCTTTGGGGACGGTACCTACGAGCAGTACTTC
clone_size: many; j_call: TRBJ2-3; v_call: TRBV3-1; d_call: TRBD2; cdr3_aa: CASSQLAGHLDTQYF; cdr3_nt: TGTGCCAGCAGCCAACTAGCGGGACATTTAGATACGCAGTATTTT
clone_size: many; j_call: TRBJ1-4; v_call: TRBV6-6; d_call: .; cdr3_aa: CASSTGANEKLFF; cdr3_nt: TGTGCCAGCAGTACAGGTGCTAATGAAAAACTGTTTTTT
clone_size: many; j_call: TRBJ1-5; v_call: TRBV23-1; d_call: TRBD1; cdr3_aa: CASSLPCRIDRGLFQPQHF; cdr3_nt: TGCGCCAGCAGTCTACCCTGTAGGATAGACAGGGGGCTTTTTCAGCCCCAGCATTTT
clone_size: many; j_call: TRBJ2-5; v_call: TRBV28; d_call: .; cdr3_aa: CASSLFWPKQETQYF; cdr3_nt: TGTGCCAGCAGTTTATTTTGGCCAAAGCAAGAGACCCAGTACTTC
clone_size: many; j_call: TRBJ1-1; v_call: TRBV3-1; d_call: TRBD1; cdr3_aa: CASRAGGTEAFF; cdr3_nt: TGTGCCAGCAGGGCAGGGGGCACTGAAGCTTTCTTT
clone_size: many; j_call: TRBJ2-3; v_call: TRBV11-2; d_call: .; cdr3_aa: CASSLAGSADTQYF; cdr3_nt: TGTGCCAGCAGCTTAGCCGGGAGCGCAGATACGCAGTATTTT
clone_size: many; j_call: TRBJ2-3; v_call: TRBV7-9; d_call: .; cdr3_aa: CASPPAIGSADTQYF; cdr3_nt: TGTGCCAGCCCACCCGCGATCGGGAGCGCAGATACGCAGTATTTT
clone_size: few; j_call: TRBJ2-1; v_call: TRBV27; d_call: .; cdr3_aa: CASRKGGNNEQFF; cdr3_nt: TGTGCCAGCAGAAAGGGGGGAAACAATGAGCAGTTCTTC
clone_size: .; j_call: TRBJ2-7; v_call: TRBV25-1; d_call: TRBD1; cdr3_aa: CAGSRGRGRVGYEQYF; cdr3_nt: TGTGCCGGCAGTCGAGGCAGGGGGCGCGTGGGCTACGAGCAGTACTTC
clone_size: many; j_call: TRBJ2-3; v_call: TRBV20-1; d_call: TRBD2; cdr3_aa: CSAGRLAGDLEDTQYF; cdr3_nt: TGCAGTGCCGGCCGACTAGCGGGAGATTTGGAGGATACGCAGTATTTT
clone_size: many; j_call: TRBJ2-5; v_call: TRBV12-3/TRBV12-4; d_call: .; cdr3_aa: CASQVGGPSGETQYF; cdr3_nt: TGTGCCAGCCAAGTTGGAGGGCCCTCTGGGGAGACCCAGTACTTC
clone_size: .; j_call: TRBJ2-5; v_call: TRBV27; d_call: .; cdr3_aa: CASSHLADQETQYF; cdr3_nt: TGTGCCAGCAGCCACCTCGCGGACCAAGAGACCCAGTACTTC
clone_size: many; j_call: TRBJ1-1; v_call: TRBV11-2; d_call: .; cdr3_aa: CASSLDTAAVEVFF; cdr3_nt: TGTGCCAGCAGCTTAGATACTGCAGCCGTTGAAGTTTTCTTT
clone_size: many; j_call: TRBJ2-5; v_call: TRBV19; d_call: .; cdr3_aa: CASSIWSAEQETQYF; cdr3_nt: TGTGCCAGTAGTATTTGGTCAGCCGAACAAGAGACCCAGTACTTC
clone_size: many; j_call: TRBJ2-3; v_call: TRBV7-8; d_call: .; cdr3_aa: CASSPWASPDTQYF; cdr3_nt: TGTGCCAGCAGCCCCTGGGCCAGCCCAGATACGCAGTATTTT
clone_size: many; j_call: TRBJ2-7; v_call: TRBV29-1; d_call: TRBD1; cdr3_aa: CSVEPGQGFGYEQCF; cdr3_nt: TGCAGCGTTGAACCGGGACAGGGTTTCGGCTACGAGCAGTGCTTC
clone_size: .; j_call: TRBJ2-7; v_call: TRBV6-1; d_call: TRBD1; cdr3_aa: CASSEYLGTERNYEQYF; cdr3_nt: TGTGCCAGCAGTGAATATCTCGGGACAGAGAGGAACTACGAGCAGTACTTC
clone_size: .; j_call: TRBJ1-4; v_call: TRBV6-6; d_call: .; cdr3_aa: CASRARSNEKLFF; cdr3_nt: TGTGCCAGCAGAGCGCGTAGTAATGAAAAACTGTTTTTT
clone_size: many; j_call: TRBJ1-2; v_call: TRBV20-1; d_call: TRBD1; cdr3_aa: CSARALTGTGVLYYGYTF; cdr3_nt: TGCAGTGCTAGAGCACTGACCGGGACAGGGGTGCTTTACTATGGCTACACCTTC
clone_size: many; j_call: TRBJ2-7; v_call: TRBV5-5; d_call: TRBD2; cdr3_aa: CASSVAGGPYEQYF; cdr3_nt: TGTGCCAGCAGCGTAGCGGGAGGGCCCTACGAGCAGTACTTC
clone_size: .; j_call: TRBJ2-2; v_call: TRBV7-9; d_call: .; cdr3_aa: CASGSGGRGDTGELFF; cdr3_nt: TGTGCCAGCGGCTCCGGGGGCCGAGGGGACACCGGGGAGCTGTTTTTT
clone_size: many; j_call: TRBJ1-3; v_call: TRBV12-3/TRBV12-4; d_call: .; cdr3_aa: CASTPGGSGNTIYF; cdr3_nt: TGTGCCAGCACCCCGGGGGGTTCTGGAAACACCATATATTTT
clone_size: .; j_call: TRBJ1-4; v_call: TRBV30; d_call: .; cdr3_aa: CASYQWTAANEKLFF; cdr3_nt: TGTGCCTCCTACCAATGGACGGCAGCTAATGAAAAACTGTTTTTT
clone_size: many; j_call: TRBJ2-3; v_call: TRBV10-3; d_call: .; cdr3_aa: CAINPDSTDTQYF; cdr3_nt: TGTGCCATCAACCCTGATTCAACAGATACGCAGTATTTT
clone_size: many; j_call: TRBJ2-5; v_call: TRBV30; d_call: .; cdr3_aa: CAWLVGPGETQYF; cdr3_nt: TGTGCCTGGCTAGTGGGTCCGGGAGAGACCCAGTACTTC
clone_size: many; j_call: TRBJ1-2; v_call: TRBV20-1; d_call: TRBD1; cdr3_aa: CSARDRDNYGYTF; cdr3_nt: TGCAGTGCTAGGGACAGGGACAACTATGGCTACACCTTC
clone_size: many; j_call: TRBJ2-2; v_call: TRBV29-1; d_call: .; cdr3_aa: CSVVAGITGELFF; cdr3_nt: TGCAGCGTTGTGGCAGGGATCACCGGGGAGCTGTTTTTT
clone_size: many; j_call: TRBJ2-1; v_call: TRBV25-1; d_call: TRBD1; cdr3_aa: CASSVGTGLLNEQFF; cdr3_nt: TGTGCCAGCAGTGTCGGGACAGGCCTCCTCAATGAGCAGTTCTTC
clone_size: .; j_call: TRBJ2-1; v_call: TRBV11-3; d_call: .; cdr3_aa: CASSKSNNGQFF; cdr3_nt: TGTGCCAGCAGTAAGAGTAACAATGGGCAGTTCTTC
clone_size: many; j_call: TRBJ2-7; v_call: TRBV13; d_call: TRBD1; cdr3_aa: CASSSVQGAIFEQYF; cdr3_nt: TGTGCCAGCAGCTCAGTCCAGGGGGCAATTTTCGAGCAGTACTTC
clone_size: many; j_call: TRBJ2-7; v_call: TRBV20-1; d_call: TRBD2; cdr3_aa: CSALAGNSYEQYF; cdr3_nt: TGCAGTGCTTTAGCGGGGAACTCCTACGAGCAGTACTTC
clone_size: many; j_call: TRBJ2-3; v_call: TRBV11-2; d_call: .; cdr3_aa: CASSLVTRDTQYF; cdr3_nt: TGTGCCAGCAGCTTAGTAACTAGAGATACGCAGTATTTT
clone_size: many; j_call: TRBJ2-7; v_call: TRBV30; d_call: .; cdr3_aa: CASDSVSYEQYF; cdr3_nt: TGTGCCTCCGACTCCGTTTCCTACGAGCAGTACTTC
clone_size: many; j_call: TRBJ2-2; v_call: TRBV25-1; d_call: .; cdr3_aa: CASSEQTVLTGELFF; cdr3_nt: TGTGCCAGCAGTGAGCAAACAGTCCTCACCGGGGAGCTGTTTTTT